The 25 T cell receptor beta chains below were found in one sample sequenced in a study of T cells in Graves' hyperthyroidism and ophthalmopathy. RNA transcripts provided the source from which TCR beta CDR3 regions were amplified. HTBI primers were employed in a first-round RT-PCR of the TCR CDR3. TCRdb re-called the multiplex PCR reads through MiXCR, storing one row per CDR3 protein. The data show a few hundred thousand distinct CDR3 sequences, around 20% seen once. The source material was blood. The origin of the receptors is a man in his late teens or twenties with Graves' hyperthyroidism.

V gene TRBV20-1 combines with J gene TRBJ2-2; D might be TRBD1 (5 bases). The CDR3 loop spans 14 amino acids. V was shortened by 2 bases and J by 2 bases, with 9 bases between the two germline ends. The germline gives CDR1 DFQATT, CDR2 SNEGSKA (reference sequence). The CDR3 bases are TGCAGTGCTAGACTTAGGACAAACACCGGGGAGCTGTTTTTT. Translating it yields CSARLRTNTGELFF.

At least ten counts were recorded for this clonotype. The CDR3: CASSPYRGELFF. CDR3 DNA sequence: TGTGCCAGCAGCCCGTACAGGGGGGAGCTGTTTTTT. The chain combines TRBV7-8 with TRBJ2-2; D might be TRBD1 (5 bases). Germline loops: CDR1 SGHVS, CDR2 FQNEAQ. The CDR3 contains 12 residues. V was cut by 5 bases and J by 8 bases, with 9 bases left in between. The full variable domain, its missing parts supplied by reference TRBV7-8 and TRBJ2-2, is GAGVSQSPRYKVAKRGQDVALRCDPISGHVSLFWYQQALGQGPEFLTYFQNEAQLDKSGLPSDRFFAERPEGSVSTLKIQRTQQEDSAVYLCASSPYRGELFFGEGSRLTVL.

This clonotype was picked up many times. The chain carries TRBV28 and TRBJ2-3, with D perhaps TRBD2 (5 bases). Trimming shortened V by 5 bases and J by 2 bases, and 17 bases separated the two germline ends. The germline gives CDR1 MDHEN, CDR2 SYDVKM. CDR3 length: 16 amino acids. This chain's CDR3 is CASSADEGSLTDTQYF. CDR3 bases: TGTGCCAGCAGTGCGGACGAGGGCAGCCTCACAGATACGCAGTATTTT. The full variable domain, completed using reference TRBV28 and TRBJ2-3, is DVKVTQSSRYLVKRTGEKVFLECVQDMDHENMFWYRQDPGLGLRLIYFSYDVKMKEKGDIPEGYSVSREKKERFSLILESASTNQTSMYLCASSADEGSLTDTQYFGPGTRLTVL.

This clonotype was seen repeatedly, ten times or more. The chain employs TRBV6-5 and TRBJ2-5; 7 bases are a match to TRBD2. The CDR3 is 15 residues long. The ends lost 3 bases at V and 1 base at J; junction bases unmatched: 5. Germline lookup yields CDR1 MNHEY and CDR2 SVGAGI. The CDR3 is CASSYFGGTQETQYF. DNA for the CDR3: TGTGCCAGCAGTTATTTCGGGGGGACCCAAGAGACCCAGTACTTC.

This clonotype was counted at least ten times. The chain recombines TRBV2 with TRBJ2-7; D is possibly TRBD2 (7 bases). This CDR3 is built from 16 residues. The germline CDR1 and CDR2 sequences are SNHLY and FYNNEI. The V end was cut by 3 bases, the J end by 3 bases, with 18 bases between. The CDR3 DNA reads as TGTGCCAGCAGTGATGGGGGGGCCCTTTTCGACTACGAGCAGTACTTC. This encodes CASSDGGALFDYEQYF.

The sample holds one count of this clonotype. V usage is TRBV6-1 and J usage is TRBJ2-5, with a tentative D call TRBD2 (5 bases). The CDR3 loop spans 18 amino acids. Deletions cut 4 bases from V and 0 bases from J, with 21 bases between. Germline CDR1 reads MNHNS; CDR2 reads SASEGT. The CDR3 loop is CASSVQRSRVGYQETQYF. CDR3 DNA sequence: TGTGCCAGCAGTGTTCAACGTTCGAGGGTGGGGTACCAAGAGACCCAGTACTTC.

This clonotype was seen more than once but under ten times. V gene TRBV7-9 combines with J gene TRBJ1-2, with D possibly matching TRBD1 (5 bases). CDR1 and CDR2 from the germline V gene are SEHNR and FQNEAQ (reference sequence). The ends were cut back, 6 bases at V and 8 bases at J, with 16 bases in the middle. The CDR3 contains 13 residues. CDR3 in amino acids: CASRVPYGGGYTF. The CDR3 bases are TGTGCCAGCAGGGTCCCCTATGGGGGAGGCTACACCTTC.

The chain employs TRBV30 and TRBJ1-4; possible D gene TRBD1, 5 bases. This CDR3 has 13 residues. The germline V gene has CDR1 GTSNPN and CDR2 SVGIG (reference sequence). Trimming took 1 base from V and 4 from J, leaving 7 bases between them. The DNA for the CDR3 is TGTGCCTGGAGTGAAGGACATAATGAAAAACTGTTTTTT. Translating it yields CAWSEGHNEKLFF. Full variable domain (outside the CDR3, taken from reference TRBV30 and TRBJ1-4): SQTIHQWPATLVQPVGSPLSLECTVEGTSNPNLYWYRQAAGRGLQLLFYSVGIGQISSEVPQNLSASRPQDRQFILSSKKLLLSDSGFYLCAWSEGHNEKLFFGSGTQLSVL.

This clonotype was counted ten times or more. V is TRBV10-3 and J is TRBJ1-1; the D is unclear. The CDR3 is made up of 12 amino acids. V gave up 5 bases and J gave up 1 base, with 5 bases separating them. Germline CDR1 reads ENHRY; CDR2 reads SYGVKD. CDR3 bases: TGTGCCATCAGTCGTAGGAACACTGAAGCTTTCTTT. It encodes CAISRRNTEAFF.

This clonotype was detected many times. The chain couples TRBV12-3 or TRBV12-4 to TRBJ1-5, with D tentatively TRBD1 (5 bases). V shed 1 base and J shed 0 bases, with 22 bases lying between them. This CDR3 spans 20 amino acids. This CDR3 reads CASSLGAPSKGGVSNQPQHF. DNA of the CDR3: TGTGCCAGCAGTTTAGGGGCCCCTTCTAAGGGAGGGGTTAGCAATCAGCCCCAGCATTTT.

With respect to this clonotype: A read error may explain this, as a much larger clone is one base away. CDR3 sequence: CASRDDMNTEAFF. In DNA form, the CDR3 reads TGTGCCAGCAGAGATGACATGAACACTGAAGCTTTCTTT. The chain carries TRBV28 and TRBJ1-1; D unresolved. The V end lost 6 bases, the J end lost 0 bases, and 8 bases lay between the germline ends. This CDR3 has 13 residues. The V gene's germline CDR1 is MDHEN and CDR2 SYDVKM.

Many counts were recorded for this clonotype. The gene calls are TRBV13 and TRBJ2-2; D is ambiguous. CDR3 length: 14 residues. Trimming left V 1 base short and J 0 bases short, with 3 bases between. Germline CDR1 PRHDT, CDR2 FYEKMQ (reference sequence). The CDR3 protein is CASSLATNTGELFF. The DNA of the CDR3 is TGTGCCAGCAGCTTAGCTACGAACACCGGGGAGCTGTTTTTT.

CDR3 in amino acids: CASSPVGQDYGYTF. The CDR3, as DNA: TGTGCCAGCAGTCCCGTGGGACAGGATTATGGCTACACCTTC. V is TRBV12-3 or TRBV12-4 and J is TRBJ1-2; 8 nucleotides align to TRBD1. V was clipped by 5 bases and J by 5 bases; unmatched bases: 7. The length of the CDR3 is 14 residues.

This clonotype was recorded many times. V is TRBV19 and J is TRBJ1-5; D is ambiguous. CDR3 size: 13 residues. The germline CDR1 and CDR2 sequences are LNHDA and SQIVND (reference sequence). Trimming left V 6 bases short and J 0 bases short, with 6 bases between. The CDR3 DNA reads as TGTGCCAGTAGGAAACATAGCAATCAGCCCCAGCATTTT. Translation: CASRKHSNQPQHF.

This clonotype appeared a few times. The chain is built from TRBV3-1 and TRBJ1-5; a weak D match, TRBD1 (5 bases). The germline V gene encodes CDR1 LGHDT and CDR2 YNNKEL (reference sequence). The CDR3 has 15 amino acids. V shed 1 base and J shed 6 bases, with 13 bases lying between them. For the CDR3, the DNA is TGTGCCAGCAGCCAAGGATCGTCAGGGTTTCAGCCCCAGCATTTT. It encodes CASSQGSSGFQPQHF.

This clonotype was detected many times. The chain has TRBV5-5 and TRBJ1-1; D remains unclear. This CDR3 region has 14 residues. CDR1 is SGHKS, CDR2 YYEKEE, per germline (reference sequence). The V end was cut by 0 bases, the J end by 8 bases, with 14 bases between. CDR3 protein: CASSLGLGVREAFF. The CDR3 DNA reads TGTGCCAGCAGCTTGGGGTTGGGCGTCAGGGAAGCTTTCTTT.

This clonotype was counted many times. The chain carries TRBV25-1 and TRBJ1-2; 8 nucleotides line up with TRBD1. The length of the CDR3 is 15 residues. The germline V gene has CDR1 MGHDK and CDR2 SYGVNS. The trim removed 3 bases at V and 4 bases at J, leaving 7 bases unmatched. The CDR3: CASSEKTGAAYGYTF. The CDR3 bases are TGTGCCAGCAGTGAGAAGACAGGGGCCGCCTATGGCTACACCTTC.

This clonotype has ten or more counts. The chain couples TRBV5-1 to TRBJ1-1; D remains ambiguous. The CDR3 runs 14 residues. The germline V gene has CDR1 SGHRS and CDR2 YFSETQ. V dropped 0 bases and J dropped 1 base, with 7 bases sitting between them. For the CDR3, the DNA is TGCGCCAGCAGCTTGGCCTCAGGGAACACTGAAGCTTTCTTT. The encoded protein is CASSLASGNTEAFF.

This clonotype has only a few counts. The chain is built from TRBV12-3 or TRBV12-4 and TRBJ1-5; perhaps TRBD1 as D (5 bases). The V gene lost 5 bases and the J gene lost 5 bases, with 16 bases spanning the gap. CDR3 length: 15 amino acids. The CDR3 sequence: CASSPDGGVDQPQHF. CDR3 DNA: TGTGCCAGCAGTCCGGATGGGGGTGTAGATCAGCCCCAGCATTTT.

This clonotype appeared many times. The chain combines TRBV11-2 with TRBJ1-1; D is ambiguous. Germline CDR1 is SGHAT and CDR2 is FQNNGV. Deletions cut 6 bases from V and 3 bases from J, with 11 bases between. The CDR3 contains 13 residues. CDR3 DNA: TGTGCCAGCAGGTTGAGGGCAGACACTGAAGCTTTCTTT. Protein sequence: CASRLRADTEAFF.

As regards this clonotype: The junction does not match germline at one end; this may be a read error. The chain couples TRBV15 to TRBJ2-7, with a weak D call TRBD2 (6 bases). The CDR3 covers 14 residues. Germline lookup yields CDR1 LNHNV and CDR2 YYDKDF (reference sequence). The CDR3 reads CATSRTIGPYDQYF. The CDR3 nucleotides read TGTGCCACCAGTAGGACTATCGGTCCCTACGATCAGTACTTC.

There are a few counts of this clonotype. This sequence joins TRBV6-5 and TRBJ2-4, with a possible D match to TRBD2 (5 bases). The CDR3 consists of 15 residues. CDR1 and CDR2 from the germline V gene are MNHEY and SVGAGI. The V gene lost 0 bases and the J gene lost 3 bases, with 9 bases spanning the gap. CDR3 sequence reads: CASSYSGVGKNIQYF. In nucleotides, the CDR3 is TGTGCCAGCAGTTACTCGGGAGTTGGCAAAAACATTCAGTACTTC.

This clonotype was counted at least ten times. The chain joins TRBV7-2 to TRBJ1-1; D remains unclear. The CDR3 is 15 amino acids. V was cut by 5 bases and J by 4 bases, with 17 bases left in between. Germline CDR1 reads SGHTA; CDR2 reads FQGNSA. In DNA, the CDR3 is TGTGCCAGCAGCCCTTGGACTAAGGTCGGCACTGAAGCTTTCTTT. As protein: CASSPWTKVGTEAFF.

V usage is TRBV7-9 and J usage is TRBJ1-2; the D is unclear. Germline V gene data show CDR1 as SEHNR and CDR2 as FQNEAQ (reference sequence). Trimming shortened V by 5 bases and J by 4 bases, and 14 bases separated the two germline ends. This CDR3 has 14 residues. The CDR3 loop is CASSLPGRPYGYTF. As DNA, the CDR3 is TGTGCCAGCAGCCTCCCTGGGAGGCCCTATGGCTACACCTTC.

This clonotype was found many times. This chain links TRBV6-1 with TRBJ2-7; 15 nucleotides match TRBD2. The CDR3 extends over 15 amino acids. V lost 7 bases to trimming and J lost 4 bases; unmatched junction nucleotides: 5. Germline CDR1 and CDR2: MNHNS and SASEGT. DNA of the CDR3: TGTGCCAGCACGGGACTAGCGGGGGGACTGTACGAGCAGTACTTC. It yields the protein CASTGLAGGLYEQYF.